This T cell receptor (beta chain) was sequenced for a study of blood T cell repertoires in COVID-19. For the study at large: Acute and convalescent COVID-19 specimens originated in the United States, Italy and Spain. Sources were T cells, B-cell-depleted T cells, or PBMCs; the material itself was cDNA or gDNA.

The length of the CDR3 is 12 residues. The V and J ends lost 5 bases and 9 bases respectively, with 11 bases between them. As handled by the study authors: How many nucleated cells were present was estimated from reference gene primer amplification. The table came from immunoSEQ multiplex PCR; TCRdb's copy has only in-frame clones and leaves some out. That table gives V, J and clone size, and the DNA gave D and trimming. The sample lists about 480,000 clones; 88% were seen once. Patients in Seattle were enrolled during active infection, then followed longitudinally. The origin of this receptor is a woman in her fifties or sixties with COVID-19, enrolled during active disease. V and J are TRBV12-3 or TRBV12-4 and TRBJ2-4; D call uncertain. The material sequenced was peripheral blood. The DNA for the CDR3 is TGTGCCAGCAGTCTTGCCTCGGGCATTCAGTACTTC. Protein sequence: CASSLASGIQYF.